The 20 T cell receptor beta chains below come from one sample, sequenced in a study of cytomegalovirus exposure and HLA in healthy donors. Assay: immunoSEQ multiplex PCR; the TCRdb copy retains only in-frame clones and omits some. The data hold around 300,000 clones, with around 89% observed a single time. Sequencing was done on a sample of PBMCs. The receptors were sampled from a woman between 18 and 29 years old in good health and CMV-seronegative.

The chain couples TRBV10-3 to TRBJ2-7, with TRBD1 as a possible D gene (5 bases). This CDR3 is 13 amino acids long. Germline CDR1 reads ENHRY; CDR2 reads SYGVKD. Trimming stripped 4 bases from V and 5 bases from J, with 12 bases between. CDR3 DNA: TGTGCCATCAGTGGGGCAGGGTTGAACGAGCAGTACTTC. It encodes CAISGAGLNEQYF.

This clone has just one count. The gene calls are TRBV28 and TRBJ2-6, with D hard to call. CDR1 and CDR2 from the germline V gene are MDHEN and SYDVKM. The CDR3 covers 15 residues. The V end was cut by 3 bases, the J end by 7 bases, with 13 bases between. CDR3 nucleotides: TGTGCCAGCAGTTTGACCTGGGCAACTGCCAACGTCCTGACTTTC. This codes for CASSLTWATANVLTF.

CDR3 sequence reads: CASSFGLDWTTNEKLFF. CDR3 coding DNA: TGTGCCAGCAGCTTTGGCCTCGACTGGACAACTAATGAAAAACTGTTTTTT. The chain couples TRBV9 to TRBJ1-4; D not resolved. The CDR3 covers 17 residues. CDR1 SGDLS and CDR2 YYNGEE come from the germline V gene. V dropped 4 bases and J dropped 0 bases, with 16 bases sitting between them.

The chain uses TRBV4-1 and TRBJ2-1; weak D call: TRBD1 (6 bases). Trimming took 6 bases from V and 3 from J, leaving 15 bases between them. The CDR3 consists of 15 residues. Looked up from germline, CDR1 is MGHRA and CDR2 is YSYEKL. The CDR3 loop is CASRVGALGYNEQFF. CDR3 nucleotides: TGCGCCAGCAGAGTGGGGGCGCTGGGCTACAATGAGCAGTTCTTC.

To note about this clone: Sequence at one end of the junction differs from germline and may be a read error. The chain combines TRBV7-7 with TRBJ2-5; D ambiguous. Germline values: CDR1 SSHAT, CDR2 FNYEAQ (reference sequence). The CDR3 spans 14 residues. The CDR3 sequence is CASSLDPFQETQYF. DNA for the CDR3: TGTGCTAGCAGCTTAGATCCGTTTCAAGAGACCCAGTACTTC. The whole variable domain, filled in from reference TRBV7-7 and TRBJ2-5, reads GAGVSQSPRYKVTKRGQDVTLRCDPISSHATLYWYQQALGQGPEFLTYFNYEAQPDKSGLPSDRFSAERPEGSISTLTIQRTEQRDSAMYRCASSLDPFQETQYFGPGTRLLVL.

The chain combines TRBV4-1 with TRBJ1-5, with 7 bases aligning to TRBD1. This CDR3 comprises 15 residues. V trimming: 1 base; J trimming: 6 bases; junction bases outside the gene matches: 6. Germline values: CDR1 MGHRA, CDR2 YSYEKL. The CDR3 here is CASSQGQGGGQPQHF. The CDR3 DNA reads TGCGCCAGCAGCCAAGGTCAGGGGGGCGGTCAGCCCCAGCATTTT.

About this clone itself: Compared with germline, one end of the junction differs, possibly owing to a read error. The gene calls are TRBV27 and TRBJ2-1; 11 bases align to TRBD2. The CDR3 covers 14 residues. CDR1 is MNHEY and CDR2 is SMNVEV in the germline V gene (reference sequence). The CDR3 protein is CASSGTLAGVLQVF. Here the CDR3 DNA reads TGTGCCAGCAGTGGGACACTAGCGGGAGTTCTTCAGGTCTTC.

The chain couples TRBV29-1 to TRBJ2-5, with 7 bases aligning to TRBD1. J gave up 1 base and V 7 bases, and 6 bases lay outside the gene matches. The CDR3 sequence is 13 residues long. Germline V gene lookup returns CDR1 SQVTM and CDR2 ANQGSEA. This CDR3 reads CSERRQGQETQYF. CDR3 sequence (DNA): TGCAGCGAGAGACGACAGGGCCAAGAGACCCAGTACTTC.

The chain links TRBV7-9 to TRBJ1-2; D may be TRBD1 (6 bases). This CDR3 region has 15 residues. Germline-derived CDR1 and CDR2 are SEHNR and FQNEAQ (reference sequence). V was trimmed by 5 bases and J by 2 bases, leaving 15 bases between them. DNA of the CDR3: TGTGCCAGCAGCCCAACAGGGATCGGGAACTATGGCTACACCTTC. It yields the protein CASSPTGIGNYGYTF.

This clone was picked up one time. The chain links TRBV2 to TRBJ2-1; TRBD2 agrees at 12 bases. Trimming cost V 5 bases and J 8 bases; bases outside gene matches: 4. This CDR3 region has 14 residues. Germline assignment: CDR1 SNHLY and CDR2 FYNNEI. The CDR3 sequence is CASSLAGGPDEQFF. CDR3 nucleotide sequence: TGTGCCAGCAGTCTAGCGGGAGGGCCCGATGAGCAGTTCTTC.

V gene TRBV7-2 combines with J gene TRBJ2-5; TRBD2 aligns across 9 bases. This CDR3 comprises 15 residues. From germline, CDR1 is SGHTA and CDR2 FQGNSA. V dropped 5 bases and J dropped 5; count of bases not matched to a gene: 9. CDR3 coding DNA: TGTGCCAGCAGCCCAAGACTAGCGGCGGGGGAGACCCAGTACTTC. Its translation is CASSPRLAAGETQYF.

The rearrangement joins TRBV7-8 to TRBJ2-4; 12 bases fit TRBD2. Germline values: CDR1 SGHVS, CDR2 FQNEAQ. The length of the CDR3 is 19 residues. V was pared by 3 bases and J by 0 bases, with 9 bases of the junction left unmatched. This CDR3 is CASSFALAGGPIAKNIQYF. As DNA, the CDR3 is TGTGCCAGCAGCTTCGCACTAGCGGGAGGACCTATAGCCAAAAACATTCAGTACTTC.

CDR3 region: CASVLAAGGYEQYF. CDR3 DNA sequence: TGTGCCAGCGTGCTGGCGGCGGGGGGATACGAGCAGTACTTC. The V gene is TRBV11-2, the J gene TRBJ2-7, with 8 nucleotides matching TRBD2. V lost 8 bases to trimming and J lost 4 bases; unmatched junction nucleotides: 10. The CDR3 extends over 14 amino acids. CDR1 and CDR2 from the germline V gene are SGHAT and FQNNGV.

The chain employs TRBV5-1 and TRBJ2-2, with 7 nucleotides matching TRBD2. Germline V gene sequence: CDR1 SGHRS, CDR2 YFSETQ. This CDR3 region has 18 residues. The J segment lost 0 bases and the V segment lost 2 bases, leaving 10 bases of the junction unmatched. The CDR3 DNA follows: TGCGCCAGCAGCTTAACGGCTAGCGGAAGCGCGAACACCGGGGAGCTGTTTTTT. Protein sequence: CASSLTASGSANTGELFF.

The rearrangement links TRBV14 to TRBJ2-4; 11 bases line up with TRBD2. Looked up from germline, CDR1 is SGHDN and CDR2 is FVKESK. J was trimmed by 9 bases and V by 6 bases; bases with no gene match: 4. CDR3 length equals 13 residues. CDR3 sequence (DNA): TGTGCCAGCAGACTAGCGGGAGATCTCATTCAGTACTTC. Protein: CASRLAGDLIQYF.

This chain uses TRBV5-1 with TRBJ2-7; 14 bases are shared with TRBD2. V lost 4 bases and J lost 1; bases outside the gene matches: 19. Germline V lookup: CDR1 SGHRS, CDR2 YFSETQ. The CDR3 covers 21 residues. The CDR3 nucleotides are TGCGCCAGCAGCCTCTCCTCCCCGGGACTAGCGGGAGTTGTACCGTCCTACGAGCAGTACTTC. Its translation: CASSLSSPGLAGVVPSYEQYF.

The chain has TRBV11-1 and TRBJ2-2; 9 positions match TRBD1. The germline gives CDR1 SGHAT, CDR2 FQDESV (reference sequence). The CDR3 runs to 15 residues. After removal of 7 bases from V and 2 bases from J, the junction contained 5 bases not matched to a gene. CDR3 nucleotides: TGTGCCAGCATTATGGGACAGGGAAACACCGGGGAGCTGTTTTTT. Translation gives CASIMGQGNTGELFF.

CDR3 loop: CASRRLLGTGVNEQYF. The CDR3 nucleotides read TGTGCCAGCAGGAGGCTCCTTGGGACAGGGGTCAACGAGCAGTACTTC. The V call is TRBV2, the J call TRBJ2-7, with 10 bases aligning to TRBD1. The CDR3 has 16 residues. Per germline, CDR1 SNHLY and CDR2 FYNNEI. J lost 5 bases, V lost 6 bases, and 13 bases had no gene match. The whole variable domain, remainder taken from reference TRBV2 and TRBJ2-7, is EPEVTQTPSHQVTQMGQEVILRCVPISNHLYFYWYRQILGQKVEFLVSFYNNEISEKSEIFDDQFSVERPDGSNFTLKIRSTKLEDSAMYFCASRRLLGTGVNEQYFGPGTRLTVT.

The chain recombines TRBV7-2 with TRBJ1-4, with TRBD1 identical over 7 bases. Germline CDR1 reads SGHTA; CDR2 reads FQGNSA. The CDR3 spans 15 residues. V shed 5 bases and J 8 bases; nucleotides not matched to a gene: 11. CDR3 sequence: CASSHNPKDREKLFF. For the CDR3, the DNA is TGTGCCAGCAGCCATAATCCTAAGGACAGGGAAAAACTGTTTTTT.

As DNA, the CDR3 is TGTGCCAGCAGCGTAGGGGGAGACTTCTATGGCTACACCTTC. It specifies CASSVGGDFYGYTF. The rearrangement links TRBV9 to TRBJ1-2, with D hard to call. Per germline, CDR1 SGDLS and CDR2 YYNGEE. V was pared by 0 bases and J by 4 bases, with 10 bases between. The CDR3 runs 14 residues.